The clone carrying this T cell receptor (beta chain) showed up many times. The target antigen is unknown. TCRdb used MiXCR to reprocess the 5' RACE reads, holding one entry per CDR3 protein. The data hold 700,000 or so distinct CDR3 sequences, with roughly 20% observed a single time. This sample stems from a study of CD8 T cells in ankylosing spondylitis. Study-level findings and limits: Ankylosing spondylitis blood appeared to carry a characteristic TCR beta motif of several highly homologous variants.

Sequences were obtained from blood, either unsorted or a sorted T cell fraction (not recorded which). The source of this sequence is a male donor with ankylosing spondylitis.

This chain's CDR3 is CASSQESRGGRYEQYF. CDR3 DNA: TGTGCCAGCAGCCAAGAATCGCGGGGGGGCCGCTACGAGCAGTACTTC. The rearrangement uses TRBV3-1 and TRBJ2-7, with 9 bases matching TRBD2. The CDR3 has 16 amino acids. The J segment lost 3 bases and the V segment lost 0 bases, leaving 6 bases of the junction unmatched. Germline assignment: CDR1 LGHDT and CDR2 YNNKEL (reference sequence).